The 19 T cell receptor beta chains presented below share a single source sample, sequenced in a study of T cell repertoires in cytomegalovirus infection. TCRdb re-called the reads through MiXCR, storing one row per CDR3 protein. The sample records about 740,000 distinct CDR3 sequences, 35% to 40% being singletons. The sample consisted of PBMCs. The receptor set was obtained from a human donor in good health (CMV status not recorded). Some clones in this sample may be carry-over from other donors' samples.

This chain joins TRBV6-5 and TRBJ1-1, with a weak D call TRBD1 (6 bases). Germline V gene lookup returns CDR1 MNHEY and CDR2 SVGAGI. V was pared by 2 bases and J by 11 bases, with 24 bases between. The CDR3 length is 16 residues. As DNA, the CDR3 is TGTGCCAGCAGTTACGATCTGGGTTCGAACCGACAGGAGGCTTTCTTT. It encodes CASSYDLGSNRQEAFF.

V usage is TRBV12-3 or TRBV12-4 and J usage is TRBJ1-1; 8 bases are a match to TRBD1. The CDR3 is made up of 19 amino acids. V dropped 1 base and J dropped 0; count of bases not matched to a gene: 13. CDR3 in DNA: TGTGCCAGCAGTTTAGTTTCCGGGACAGGTAACTACATGAACACTGAAGCTTTCTTT. It specifies CASSLVSGTGNYMNTEAFF.

This chain connects TRBV10-3 to TRBJ1-1, with a weak D call TRBD1 (5 bases). CDR1 and CDR2 from the germline V gene are ENHRY and SYGVKD. The CDR3 is 13 amino acids. The V end lost 4 bases, the J end lost 3 bases, and 9 bases lay between the germline ends. As DNA, the CDR3 is TGTGCCATCAGTGGACGGGGGGACACTGAAGCTTTCTTT. This codes for CAISGRGDTEAFF.

There are a few counts of this clonotype. The chain uses TRBV7-2 and TRBJ2-5, with 13 nucleotides matching TRBD2. The V gene's germline CDR1 is SGHTA and CDR2 FQGNSA. The CDR3 extends over 16 amino acids. With 3 bases clipped from V and 4 bases from J, the junction kept 5 bases outside the gene matches. The CDR3 loop is CASSFTSGRGGETQYF. CDR3 sequence (DNA): TGTGCCAGCAGCTTCACTAGCGGGAGGGGGGGAGAGACCCAGTACTTC.

This clonotype was recorded a few times. J is TRBJ2-2 and V is TRBV7-2; D unclear. The CDR3 has 14 residues. Trimming pared 2 bases from V and 8 bases from J, leaving 12 bases between. Germline loops: CDR1 SGHTA, CDR2 FQGNSA. In nucleotides, the CDR3 is TGTGCCAGCAGCTTATACCGAAAACAAGGGGAGCTGTTTTTT. This gives the protein CASSLYRKQGELFF.

The chain employs TRBV6-5 and TRBJ2-3; 8 bases agree with TRBD1. There are 17 residues in the CDR3. Germline trimming cut 11 bases from V and 3 bases from J; bases unmatched to any gene: 19. Germline-derived CDR1 and CDR2 are MNHEY and SVGAGI. CDR3 in DNA: TGTGCCCGCGGCCCCGGGCTTGGACAGGGTCCGACAGATACGCAGTATTTT. This translates into CARGPGLGQGPTDTQYF.

This clonotype occurred a few times. The J gene is TRBJ2-3, the V gene TRBV7-2; TRBD1 or TRBD2 may be the D gene (5 bases each). Trimming pared 4 bases from V and 5 bases from J, leaving 13 bases between. The CDR3 consists of 14 residues. Germline V CDR1 and CDR2: SGHTA, FQGNSA. The CDR3 loop is CASSSIGAGDTQYF. The CDR3, as DNA: TGTGCCAGCAGCTCTATCGGGGCGGGAGATACGCAGTATTTT.

This chain links TRBV28 with TRBJ2-2; TRBD1 matches at 9 bases. This CDR3 contains 16 residues. J lost 2 bases, V lost 4 bases, and 5 bases had no gene match. The V gene's germline CDR1 is MDHEN and CDR2 SYDVKM. As DNA, the CDR3 is TGTGCCAGCAGTTCTCCGGGACAGGGTAACACCGGGGAGCTGTTTTTT. Its protein is CASSSPGQGNTGELFF.

V gene TRBV7-8 combines with J gene TRBJ1-1, with 8 positions matching TRBD1. CDR1 is SGHVS, CDR2 FQNEAQ, per germline. The CDR3 length is 15 residues. Unmatched junction bases numbered 8, after V lost 3 bases and J lost 5 bases. This chain's CDR3 is CASSFTQGARTEAFF. DNA for the CDR3: TGTGCCAGCAGCTTCACTCAGGGGGCGCGGACTGAAGCTTTCTTT.

V usage is TRBV12-3 or TRBV12-4 and J usage is TRBJ1-2; D gene ambiguous. Trimming took off 3 bases at V and 4 bases at J, with 12 bases between the two ends. The CDR3 totals 14 residues. The CDR3 reads CASSFGGPFYGYTF. Written as DNA, the CDR3 is TGTGCCAGCAGTTTCGGCGGGCCGTTCTATGGCTACACCTTC.

The rearrangement links TRBV20-1 to TRBJ1-5; TRBD1 is a possible D gene (5 bases). The CDR3 is 14 amino acids. Germline values: CDR1 DFQATT, CDR2 SNEGSKA (reference sequence). V gave up 3 bases and J gave up 11 bases, with 20 bases separating them. Here the CDR3 DNA reads TGCAGTGCTAGGGAAGCAGGGTCCCCATCGTCCCAGCATTTT. Its protein is CSAREAGSPSSQHF.

This clonotype has a handful of counts. V usage is TRBV28 and J usage is TRBJ2-3; D is possibly TRBD1 (6 bases). V was clipped by 5 bases and J by 2 bases, with 17 bases between them. The CDR3 has 16 residues. Germline lookup yields CDR1 MDHEN and CDR2 SYDVKM. The CDR3 loop is CASSPTGIRHTDTQYF. DNA for the CDR3: TGTGCCAGCAGTCCAACAGGGATTCGTCACACAGATACGCAGTATTTT.

V usage is TRBV5-6 and J usage is TRBJ1-2, with 7 bases matching TRBD1. Looked up from germline, CDR1 is SGHDT and CDR2 is YYEEEE. V gave up 7 bases and J gave up 2 bases; unmatched junction bases: 8. CDR3 length equals 14 residues. CDR3 sequence reads: CASLRTGGNYGYTF. For the CDR3, the DNA is TGTGCCAGCTTGCGGACAGGAGGGAACTATGGCTACACCTTC. Variable domain in full (rest from reference TRBV5-6 and TRBJ1-2): DAGVTQSPTHLIKTRGQQVTLRCSPKSGHDTVSWYQQALGQGPQFIFQYYEEEERQRGNFPDRFSGHQFPNYSSELNVNALLLGDSALYLCASLRTGGNYGYTFGSGTRLTVV.

This clonotype was counted only a few times. This chain joins TRBV6-2 or TRBV6-3 and TRBJ1-3, with D perhaps TRBD1 (5 bases). CDR3 size: 11 residues. Germline values: CDR1 MNHEY, CDR2 SVGEGT. Trimming stripped 6 bases from V and 7 bases from J, with 7 bases between. The CDR3 spells CASRTENTIYF. CDR3 DNA: TGTGCCAGCAGGACAGAGAACACCATATATTTT.

The chain joins TRBV27 to TRBJ2-7; TRBD1 aligns across 8 bases. This CDR3 comprises 13 residues. The J segment lost 6 bases and the V segment lost 3 bases, leaving 4 bases of the junction unmatched. Germline-derived CDR1 and CDR2 are MNHEY and SMNVEV (reference sequence). In nucleotides, the CDR3 is TGTGCCAGCAGTTTTGCAGGGGGCACCGAGCAGTACTTC. Residues: CASSFAGGTEQYF.

In its sample, this clonotype was seen many times. The chain combines TRBV7-6 with TRBJ1-5; 7 bases align to TRBD1. Germline lookup yields CDR1 SGHVS and CDR2 FNYEAQ. V was pared by 1 base and J by 4 bases, with 4 bases of the junction left unmatched. The length of the CDR3 is 15 residues. CDR3 sequence reads: CASSLEGARNQPQHF. CDR3 DNA: TGTGCCAGCAGCTTAGAGGGGGCAAGGAATCAGCCCCAGCATTTT. Together with reference TRBV7-6 and TRBJ1-5, the CDR3 gives the full variable domain: GAGVSQSPRYKVTKRGQDVALRCDPISGHVSLYWYRQALGQGPEFLTYFNYEAQQDKSGLPNDRFSAERPEGSISTLTIQRTEQRDSAMYRCASSLEGARNQPQHFGDGTRLSIL.

The chain carries TRBV27 and TRBJ2-2; tentatively, D is TRBD1 (6 bases). The germline gives CDR1 MNHEY, CDR2 SMNVEV (reference sequence). This CDR3 region has 14 residues. V was shortened by 5 bases and J by 5 bases, with 12 bases between the two germline ends. CDR3 DNA: TGTGCCAGCAGTCTACAAAGGGGGACCGGGGAGCTGTTTTTT. Translation: CASSLQRGTGELFF.

This clonotype was counted a few times. The chain uses TRBV10-2 and TRBJ2-7; the D gene could be TRBD1 or TRBD2 (5 bases each). Germline CDR1 is WSHSY and CDR2 is SAAADI. The CDR3 consists of 10 residues. V lost 9 bases and J lost 6, with 9 bases in between. The CDR3 sequence is CASGGSEQYF. Written as DNA, the CDR3 is TGCGCCAGTGGGGGATCCGAGCAGTACTTC.

This clonotype was detected a few times. The genes are TRBV7-6 and TRBJ2-3; 12 nucleotides align to TRBD2. The germline V gene encodes CDR1 SGHVS and CDR2 FNYEAQ. With 1 base clipped from V and 0 bases from J, the junction kept 8 bases outside the gene matches. The CDR3 covers 19 residues. The DNA of the CDR3 is TGTGCCAGCAGCTTAGAGGCTAGCGGGGGGGCAAGAAGCACAGATACGCAGTATTTT. Amino acids: CASSLEASGGARSTDTQYF.